The 22 T cell receptor beta chains presented below share a single source sample, sequenced in a study of cytomegalovirus exposure and HLA in healthy donors. The PCR employed 60 Vbeta primers together with 13 Jbeta primers. Method: immunoSEQ multiplex PCR; TCRdb's copy keeps in-frame clones and lacks some. The repertoire holds around 190,000 clones, with approximately 80% as singletons. Sequencing was done on a sample of PBMCs. The receptors shown here come from a man aged 55 to 70 in good health and CMV-seronegative.

V and J are TRBV28 and TRBJ2-1; 9 nucleotides match TRBD2. The CDR3 is 16 amino acids. J gave up 4 bases and V 5 bases, and 9 bases lay outside the gene matches. CDR1 MDHEN and CDR2 SYDVKM come from the germline V gene. The CDR3 loop is CASSNLRAGGYNEQFF. In DNA form, the CDR3 reads TGTGCCAGCAGTAACCTACGAGCGGGAGGTTACAATGAGCAGTTCTTC. The full variable domain, its missing parts supplied by reference TRBV28 and TRBJ2-1, is DVKVTQSSRYLVKRTGEKVFLECVQDMDHENMFWYRQDPGLGLRLIYFSYDVKMKEKGDIPEGYSVSREKKERFSLILESASTNQTSMYLCASSNLRAGGYNEQFFGPGTRLTVL.

This clone was seen more than once but under ten times. The chain is built from TRBV27 and TRBJ1-2; 8 bases are shared with TRBD1. CDR3 length: 14 amino acids. Germline CDR1 MNHEY, CDR2 SMNVEV (reference sequence). Germline trimming cut 6 bases from V and 7 bases from J; bases unmatched to any gene: 10. The CDR3 DNA reads as TGTGCCAGCAGCCAAGACAGGGGTGTTGGTGGCTACACCTTC. Translated, it gives CASSQDRGVGGYTF.

The chain links TRBV6-5 to TRBJ1-1; D may be TRBD1 (6 bases). Germline V gene data show CDR1 as MNHEY and CDR2 as SVGAGI. Trimming stripped 6 bases from V and 1 base from J, with 12 bases between. The CDR3 totals 14 residues. The CDR3 nucleotides read TGTGCCAGCAGGTCGCTGACAGGGAACACTGAAGCTTTCTTT. Its translation: CASRSLTGNTEAFF.

The chain carries TRBV6-1 and TRBJ1-6; 9 bases align to TRBD1. There are 18 residues in the CDR3. After removal of 4 bases from V and 9 bases from J, the junction contained 16 bases not matched to a gene. CDR1 MNHNS and CDR2 SASEGT come from the germline V gene. The CDR3 loop reads CASSGGSGQGTLSSPLHF. CDR3 in DNA: TGTGCCAGCAGTGGAGGGAGTGGACAGGGGACCTTGAGTTCACCCCTCCACTTT.

On this clone: One end of the junction does not line up with germline, which may come from a read error. The chain combines TRBV6-5 with TRBJ2-7; 13 positions agree with TRBD2. This CDR3 has 13 amino acids. Germline V gene sequence: CDR1 MNHEY, CDR2 SVGAGI. DNA of the CDR3: TGTGCCAGCACCCCGGGACTAGCGGGACGATACTTCTTC. Translating it yields CASTPGLAGRYFF.

In this sample, this clone turned up a few times. The rearrangement links TRBV6-5 to TRBJ2-2; tentatively, D is TRBD1 (6 bases). The length of the CDR3 is 15 residues. The germline V and J ends were trimmed by 7 bases and 0 bases, with 12 bases remaining between them. Germline-derived CDR1 and CDR2 are MNHEY and SVGAGI. The CDR3 sequence is CASKTGTPNTGELFF. The CDR3 nucleotides read TGTGCCAGCAAGACCGGGACACCGAACACCGGGGAGCTGTTTTTT.

The chain recombines TRBV19 with TRBJ2-7; 8 bases line up with TRBD1. The CDR3 covers 14 residues. After removal of 3 bases from V and 1 base from J, the junction contained 2 bases not matched to a gene. CDR1 is LNHDA, CDR2 SQIVND, per germline (reference sequence). The chain's CDR3 is CASSIQGASYEQYF. For the CDR3, the DNA is TGTGCCAGTAGTATTCAGGGGGCTTCCTACGAGCAGTACTTC.

This clone has more than one count but fewer than ten. The chain couples TRBV5-6 to TRBJ2-2, with a possible D match to TRBD2 (6 bases). The germline V gene encodes CDR1 SGHDT and CDR2 YYEEEE. The CDR3 has 16 residues. The ends were cut back, 1 base at V and 5 bases at J, with 15 bases in the middle. As DNA, the CDR3 is TGTGCCAGCAGCTTGTACTACGGGGGTCTTACCGGGGAGCTGTTTTTT. As protein: CASSLYYGGLTGELFF.

This chain uses TRBV11-2 with TRBJ2-3; D may be TRBD1 (5 bases). Per the germline V gene, CDR1 is SGHAT and CDR2 is FQNNGV. This CDR3 is 14 amino acids long. Trimming shortened V by 3 bases and J by 9 bases, and 16 bases separated the two germline ends. CDR3 protein: CASSFPIRTGTQYF. The CDR3 bases are TGTGCCAGCAGCTTCCCGATTCGAACAGGCACGCAGTATTTT.

The V call is TRBV7-9, the J call TRBJ2-1; 8 nucleotides line up with TRBD2. Germline CDR1 reads SEHNR; CDR2 reads FQNEAQ (reference sequence). The V and J ends lost 3 bases and 7 bases, in that order; junction bases with no gene match: 11. This CDR3 is 16 amino acids long. CDR3 sequence: CASSLLSGSISNEQFF. CDR3 in DNA: TGTGCCAGCAGCTTGCTGAGCGGGAGTATTTCAAATGAGCAGTTCTTC.

The chain recombines TRBV28 with TRBJ1-2; D may be TRBD1 (6 bases). CDR3 size: 14 residues. The V end lost 6 bases, the J end lost 8 bases, and 19 bases lay between the germline ends. CDR1 MDHEN and CDR2 SYDVKM come from the germline V gene. The CDR3 bases are TGTGCCAGCAGCTCAACAGGGTTGGTGGGGGGCTACACCTTC. Protein sequence: CASSSTGLVGGYTF.

The chain employs TRBV5-5 and TRBJ1-1; possibly TRBD1 for D (5 bases). Germline V CDR1 and CDR2: SGHKS, YYEKEE (reference sequence). The CDR3 is made up of 15 amino acids. Trimming removed 2 bases from V and 1 base from J, with 12 bases in between. CDR3 protein: CASSLMGQGNTEAFF. DNA of the CDR3: TGTGCCAGCAGCTTAATGGGGCAGGGGAACACTGAAGCTTTCTTT.

The rearrangement uses TRBV4-3 and TRBJ2-3, with a weak D call TRBD2 (5 bases). The ends were cut back, 1 base at V and 0 bases at J, with 8 bases in the middle. The CDR3 extends over 15 amino acids. Germline values: CDR1 LGHNA, CDR2 YSLEER. In DNA form, the CDR3 reads TGCGCCAGCAGCCAAGGCGGGCGGAGCACAGATACGCAGTATTTT. Residues: CASSQGGRSTDTQYF.

The CDR3 reads CASSPGGQGYEQYF. CDR3 nucleotide sequence: TGTGCCAGCTCACCCGGGGGACAGGGCTACGAGCAGTACTTC. The V and J genes are TRBV18 and TRBJ2-7; 9 bases map to TRBD1. Germline CDR1 and CDR2: KGHSH and LQKENI. The CDR3 runs to 14 residues. With V trimmed by 3 bases and J by 3 bases, 3 bases remained unmatched.

The chain carries TRBV6-6 and TRBJ2-7; 7 bases agree with TRBD2. The CDR3 has 15 residues. The trim removed 6 bases at V and 2 bases at J, leaving 10 bases unmatched. The V gene's germline CDR1 is MNHNY and CDR2 SVGAGI (reference sequence). This CDR3 is CASSHGGSGPYEQYF. CDR3 sequence (DNA): TGTGCCAGCAGCCACGGCGGGAGTGGTCCCTACGAGCAGTACTTC.

The rearrangement joins TRBV29-1 to TRBJ1-1; TRBD1 is a possible D gene (5 bases). In germline, CDR1 is SQVTM, CDR2 ANQGSEA. V was cut by 6 bases and J by 1 base, with 6 bases left in between. The CDR3 consists of 11 residues. The CDR3 nucleotides read TGCAGCGTAGGACAGAACACTGAAGCTTTCTTT. It codes for CSVGQNTEAFF.

The rearrangement joins TRBV18 to TRBJ2-2; 8 nucleotides line up with TRBD1. This CDR3 has 16 residues. CDR1 is KGHSH and CDR2 is LQKENI in the germline V gene. V trimming: 6 bases; J trimming: 0 bases; junction bases outside the gene matches: 6. The CDR3 nucleotides read TGTGCCAGCTCTCAGACAGGGGTCACGAACACCGGGGAGCTGTTTTTT. It codes for CASSQTGVTNTGELFF. The variable domain in full, completed from reference TRBV18 and TRBJ2-2, reads NAGVMQNPRHLVRRRGQEARLRCSPMKGHSHVYWYRQLPEEGLKFMVYLQKENIIDESGMPKERFSAEFPKEGPSILRIQQVVRGDSAAYFCASSQTGVTNTGELFFGEGSRLTVL.

This clone occurred a few times. This chain links TRBV29-1 with TRBJ2-2; D possibly corresponds to TRBD1 (6 bases). Germline CDR1 and CDR2: SQVTM and ANQGSEA. Trimming left V 4 bases short and J 1 base short, with 10 bases between. The CDR3 is 14 residues long. CDR3 nucleotides: TGCAGCGTTGCGACGGACAGGAACACCGGGGAGCTGTTTTTT. It yields the protein CSVATDRNTGELFF.

The chain couples TRBV9 to TRBJ1-1; a possible D gene is TRBD1 (5 bases). Germline assignment: CDR1 SGDLS and CDR2 YYNGEE. The CDR3 consists of 15 residues. The V end was cut by 0 bases, the J end by 4 bases, with 13 bases between. For the CDR3, the DNA is TGTGCCAGCAGCGTAGGGATTGTGGGGGGCACTGAAGCTTTCTTT. This translates into CASSVGIVGGTEAFF.

In DNA form, the CDR3 reads TGTGCCAGCAGCTTAGTTGGCGGTGGCCCCTACGAGCAGTACTTC. It yields the protein CASSLVGGGPYEQYF. The chain recombines TRBV7-2 with TRBJ2-7, with D unclear. This CDR3 is built from 15 residues. Germline-derived CDR1 and CDR2 are SGHTA and FQGNSA. The V end lost 1 base, the J end lost 2 bases, and 12 bases lay between the germline ends.

The V gene is TRBV7-2, the J gene TRBJ2-7; TRBD1 matches 11 bases. Trimming cost V 3 bases and J 3 bases; bases outside gene matches: 1. CDR3 length: 14 residues. The germline gives CDR1 SGHTA, CDR2 FQGNSA. CDR3 nucleotide sequence: TGTGCCAGCAGCTTTGGGACAGGGGGCTACGAGCAGTACTTC. Its translation: CASSFGTGGYEQYF.

The table lists this clone with a few counts. J is TRBJ2-7 and V is TRBV5-4, with TRBD1 identical over 9 bases. Trimming removed 0 bases from V and 6 bases from J; junction bases left unmatched: 4. The CDR3 is 14 residues long. The V gene's germline CDR1 is SGHNT and CDR2 YYREEE (reference sequence). This chain's CDR3 is CASSLVGGQGEQYF. CDR3 DNA: TGTGCCAGCAGCTTGGTAGGGGGACAGGGCGAGCAGTACTTC.